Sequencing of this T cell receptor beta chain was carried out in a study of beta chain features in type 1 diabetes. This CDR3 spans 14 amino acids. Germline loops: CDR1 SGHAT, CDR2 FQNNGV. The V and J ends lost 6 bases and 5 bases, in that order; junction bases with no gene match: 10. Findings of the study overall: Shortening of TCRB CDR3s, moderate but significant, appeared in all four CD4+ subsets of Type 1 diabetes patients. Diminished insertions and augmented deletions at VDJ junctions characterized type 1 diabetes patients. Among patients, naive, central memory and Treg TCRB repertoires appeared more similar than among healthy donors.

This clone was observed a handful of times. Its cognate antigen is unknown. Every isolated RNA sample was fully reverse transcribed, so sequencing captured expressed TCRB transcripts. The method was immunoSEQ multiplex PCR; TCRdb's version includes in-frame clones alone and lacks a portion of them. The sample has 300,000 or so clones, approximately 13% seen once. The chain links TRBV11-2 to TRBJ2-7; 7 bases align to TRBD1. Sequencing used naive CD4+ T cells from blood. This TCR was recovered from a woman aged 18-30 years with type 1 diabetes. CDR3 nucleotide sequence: TGTGCCAGCAGTAGTAACAGGGGTAGTAACGAGCAGTACTTC. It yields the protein CASSSNRGSNEQYF.